This TCR beta chain was sequenced in a study of somatic mutations in cytotoxic T cells in rheumatoid arthritis. As concerns this clone: The antigen is unknown.

Findings and caveats of the study: Healthy controls showed no age-related rise in CD8+ clonality, whereas rheumatoid arthritis patients did. About an eighth of the roughly 60 patients had a largest CD8+ clone above 20% of CD8+ cells. Any difference in CD8+ T-cell clonality between patients who had rheumatoid arthritis and healthy controls who were age-matched was not statistically significant.

The CDR3 extends over 14 amino acids. V gave up 1 base and J gave up 11 bases, with 14 bases separating them. The germline V gene has CDR1 SEHNR and CDR2 FQNEAQ (reference sequence). This table comes from immunoSEQ multiplex PCR, and its TCRdb copy is limited to in-frame clones, with some not included. The data show roughly 11,000 clones, with around 74% seen just once and more than 9% held by the top ten. Positive selection with magnetic beads achieved the isolation of CD4+ and CD8+ cells, followed by a flow cytometry check of purity. Sequenced material: CD8+ T cells sorted from blood. This TCR came from a woman aged 40 to 50 in good health. The J gene is TRBJ1-4, the V gene TRBV7-9; no clear D. CDR3 sequence reads: CASSLEEERVKLFF. As DNA, the CDR3 is TGTGCCAGCAGCTTAGAGGAGGAGAGGGTTAAACTGTTTTTT.